This TCR beta chain was observed in a study of neurological immune-mediated disorders. Whole-study findings and limits: The absence of any CDR3 amino acid sequence shared by expanded clones across subjects suggests that repertoires were private in all groups.

The cDNA was generated through 5'RACE incorporating 10-nucleotide random UMIs. MiXCR, run by TCRdb on the 5' RACE reads, gives a single entry per CDR3 protein. The sample lists more than 75,000 distinct CDR3 sequences, around 4.5% occurring once. Time point indicated: longitudinal time-point 3. This clonotype was counted many times. The antigen remains unidentified. Sequenced material: PBMCs. This sequence originates from a woman aged 60-75 years with multiple sclerosis.

CDR3: CASSLDDRGNTEAFF. CDR3 DNA: TGTGCCAGCAGCTTAGACGACAGGGGTAACACTGAAGCTTTCTTT. The rearrangement joins TRBV7-6 to TRBJ1-1; the match to TRBD1 covers 8 bases. CDR1 is SGHVS, CDR2 FNYEAQ, per germline. The CDR3 loop spans 15 amino acids. Trimming cost V 1 base and J 2 bases; bases outside gene matches: 3.